A single sample is the source of the 2 T cell receptor beta chains below, sequenced in a study of blood T cell repertoires in COVID-19. Profiling relied on immunoSEQ multiplex PCR, and the TCRdb table lists in-frame clones only, not all of them. Of about 390,000 clones listed, over 75% are singletons. Material: peripheral blood. These receptors came from a woman aged 55 to 70 with COVID-19, enrolled during active disease.

The V call is TRBV7-2, the J call TRBJ2-3; no clear D gene. In germline, CDR1 is SGHTA, CDR2 FQGNSA. This CDR3 is built from 14 residues. Trimming removed 2 bases at V and 6 bases at J, with 12 bases between. CDR3 protein: CASSLWAAGDTQYF. CDR3 in DNA: TGTGCCAGCAGCTTATGGGCAGCTGGGGATACGCAGTATTTT.

The count of this clone is one. The chain links TRBV6-5 to TRBJ1-3; D is perhaps TRBD1 (6 bases). This CDR3 contains 15 residues. The V end lost 6 bases, the J end lost 2 bases, and 14 bases lay between the germline ends. Germline CDR1 is MNHEY and CDR2 is SVGAGI. CDR3 sequence reads: CASRLNRETGNTIYF. As DNA, the CDR3 is TGTGCCAGCAGACTTAACAGGGAAACTGGAAACACCATATATTTT.